This T cell receptor (beta chain) emerged from a study of OX40 agonist ivuxolimab in advanced cancers. Study details: Prior therapy, whether anti-PD-1, anti-PD-L1 or anti-CTLA-4, was allowed, and more than 35% had some.

As concerns this clone: Its cognate antigen is unknown.

Clones were sequenced by immunoSEQ multiplex PCR, and TCRdb holds only the in-frame ones, with some missing. The profile covers tens of thousands of clones, with approximately 86% appearing a single time and 5.9% taken by the ten largest. Study-level findings and limits: In general, CD8+ T cells held more expanded clones than CD4+ did, on average. Nonresponders included some who also had low normalized T-cell clonal expansion.

The TCR comes from an adult with an advanced solid tumor such as melanoma, head and neck, liver or kidney cancer. The specimen comprised CD4+ or CD8+ T cells sorted from blood, sampled in a trial of the OX40 agonist ivuxolimab.

CDR3 sequence (DNA): TGCGCCAGCAGCCTTCGGGACATAGACACCGGGGAGCTGTTTTTT. Translated, it gives CASSLRDIDTGELFF. The rearrangement links TRBV4-1 to TRBJ2-2, with D perhaps matching TRBD1 (6 bases). The V gene lost 4 bases and the J gene lost 3 bases, with 12 bases spanning the gap. Germline V gene data show CDR1 as MGHRA and CDR2 as YSYEKL. The length of the CDR3 is 15 residues.